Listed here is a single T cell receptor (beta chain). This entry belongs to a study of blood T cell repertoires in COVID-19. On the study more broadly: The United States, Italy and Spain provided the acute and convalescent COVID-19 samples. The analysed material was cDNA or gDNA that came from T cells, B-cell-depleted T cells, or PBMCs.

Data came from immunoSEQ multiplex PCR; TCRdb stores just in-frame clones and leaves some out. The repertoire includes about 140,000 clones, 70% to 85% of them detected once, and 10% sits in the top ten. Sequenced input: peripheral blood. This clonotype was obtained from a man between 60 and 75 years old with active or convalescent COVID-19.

CDR3: CASSFGRDNGYGYTF. In DNA, the CDR3 is TGCGCCAGCAGCTTCGGCAGGGATAATGGCTATGGCTACACCTTC. The J gene is TRBJ1-2, the V gene TRBV5-1; D is possibly TRBD1 (5 bases). Trimming left V 2 bases short and J 4 bases short, with 15 bases between. There are 15 residues in the CDR3. The germline CDR1 and CDR2 sequences are SGHRS and YFSETQ.